This T cell receptor beta chain was recovered during a study of T cell repertoires and HLA-DP antigens. Here immunoSEQ multiplex PCR was the method, and the copy in TCRdb shows in-frame clones only, minus some. The repertoire holds some 120,000 clones, with around 92% as singletons. CD4+ T cells were isolated untouched, roughly 98% pure. The CDR3 covers 12 residues. The germline V gene encodes CDR1 MDHEN and CDR2 SYDVKM. V was shortened by 6 bases and J by 4 bases, with 7 bases between the two germline ends. This clone is a singleton in its sample. The antigen remains unidentified. The genes are TRBV28 and TRBJ1-5; D unclear. The TCR comes from a woman aged 18 to 35 in good health and CMV-seronegative. The sample comprised CD4+ T cells from PBMCs. CDR3 DNA sequence: TGTGCCAGCAGGGACGAGAATCAGCCCCAGCATTTT. Translation: CASRDENQPQHF.